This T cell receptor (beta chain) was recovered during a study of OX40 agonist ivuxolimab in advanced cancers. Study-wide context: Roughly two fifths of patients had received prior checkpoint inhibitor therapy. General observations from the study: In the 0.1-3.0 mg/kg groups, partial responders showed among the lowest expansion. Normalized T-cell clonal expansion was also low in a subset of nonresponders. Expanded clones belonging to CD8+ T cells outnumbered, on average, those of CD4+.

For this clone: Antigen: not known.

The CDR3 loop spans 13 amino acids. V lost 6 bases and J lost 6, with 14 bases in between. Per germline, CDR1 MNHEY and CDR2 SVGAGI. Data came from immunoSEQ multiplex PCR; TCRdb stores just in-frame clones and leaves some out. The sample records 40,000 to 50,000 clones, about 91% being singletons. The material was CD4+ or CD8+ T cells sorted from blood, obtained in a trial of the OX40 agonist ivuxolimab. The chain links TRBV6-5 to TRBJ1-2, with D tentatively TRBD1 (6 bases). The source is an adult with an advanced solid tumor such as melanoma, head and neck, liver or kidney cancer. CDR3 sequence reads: CASRGPQGNGYTF. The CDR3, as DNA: TGTGCCAGCAGGGGGCCGCAGGGGAATGGCTACACCTTC.